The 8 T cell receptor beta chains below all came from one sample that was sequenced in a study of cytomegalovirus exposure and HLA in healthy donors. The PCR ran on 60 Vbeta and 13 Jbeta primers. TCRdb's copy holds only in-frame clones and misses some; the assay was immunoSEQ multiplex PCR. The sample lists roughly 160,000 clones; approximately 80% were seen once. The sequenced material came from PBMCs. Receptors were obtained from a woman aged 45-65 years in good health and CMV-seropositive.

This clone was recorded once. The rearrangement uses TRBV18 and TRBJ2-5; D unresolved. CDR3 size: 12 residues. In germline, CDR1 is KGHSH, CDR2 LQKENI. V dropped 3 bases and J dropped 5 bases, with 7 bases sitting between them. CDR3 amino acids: CASSPAEETQYF. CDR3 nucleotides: TGTGCCAGCTCACCGGCGGAGGAGACCCAGTACTTC.

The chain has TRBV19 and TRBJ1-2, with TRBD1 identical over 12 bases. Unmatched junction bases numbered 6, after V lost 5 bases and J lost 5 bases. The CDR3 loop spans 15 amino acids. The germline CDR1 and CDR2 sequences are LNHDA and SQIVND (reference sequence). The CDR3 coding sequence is TGTGCCAGTAGTCGTTCGGGACAGGGGGCTTATGGCTACACCTTC. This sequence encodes CASSRSGQGAYGYTF.

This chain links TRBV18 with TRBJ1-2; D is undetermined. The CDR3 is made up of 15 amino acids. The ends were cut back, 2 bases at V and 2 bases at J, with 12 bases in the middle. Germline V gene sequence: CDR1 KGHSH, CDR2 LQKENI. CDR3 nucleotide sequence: TGTGCCAGCTCACCAAGCGGAGACCTCAACTATGGCTACACCTTC. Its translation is CASSPSGDLNYGYTF.

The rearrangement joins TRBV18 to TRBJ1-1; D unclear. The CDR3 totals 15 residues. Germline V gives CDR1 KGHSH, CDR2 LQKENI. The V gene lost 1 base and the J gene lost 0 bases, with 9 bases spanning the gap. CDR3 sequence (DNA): TGTGCCAGCTCACCACTAACAGTTATGAACACTGAAGCTTTCTTT. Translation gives CASSPLTVMNTEAFF.

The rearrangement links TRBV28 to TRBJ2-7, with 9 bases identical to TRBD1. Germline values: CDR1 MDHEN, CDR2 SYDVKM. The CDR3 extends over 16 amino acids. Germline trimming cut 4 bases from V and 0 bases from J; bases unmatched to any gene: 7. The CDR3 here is CASSSTGTGSSYEQYF. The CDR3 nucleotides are TGTGCCAGCAGTTCGACAGGGACAGGGAGCTCCTACGAGCAGTACTTC.

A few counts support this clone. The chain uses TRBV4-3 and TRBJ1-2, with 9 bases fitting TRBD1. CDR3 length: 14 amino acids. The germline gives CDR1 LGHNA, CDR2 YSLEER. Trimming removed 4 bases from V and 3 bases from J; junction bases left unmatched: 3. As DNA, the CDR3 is TGCGCCAGCAGCCCAAGGACAGGGGACTATGGCTACACCTTC. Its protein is CASSPRTGDYGYTF.

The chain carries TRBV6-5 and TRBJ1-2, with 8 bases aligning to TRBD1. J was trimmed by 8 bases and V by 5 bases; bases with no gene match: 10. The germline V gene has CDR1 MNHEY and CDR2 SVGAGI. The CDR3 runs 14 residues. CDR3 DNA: TGTGCCAGCAGTACAGGGGGTGGCGGAGGAGGCTACACCTTC. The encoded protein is CASSTGGGGGGYTF.

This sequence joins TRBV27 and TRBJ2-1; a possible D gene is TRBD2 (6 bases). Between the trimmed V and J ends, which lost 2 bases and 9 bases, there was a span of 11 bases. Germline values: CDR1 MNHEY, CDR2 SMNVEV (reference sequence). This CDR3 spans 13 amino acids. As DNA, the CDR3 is TGTGCCAGCAGTTTAGGGGAGGACGGTGAGCAGTTCTTC. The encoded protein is CASSLGEDGEQFF.